A selection of T cell receptor beta chains follows, all from one sample in a study of cytomegalovirus exposure and HLA in healthy donors. Measured with immunoSEQ multiplex PCR; TCRdb has only the in-frame clones, and not every one. The table records around 150,000 clones, 86% of them present only once. Sample: PBMCs. These receptors originate from a woman in her late teens or twenties in good health and CMV-seronegative. Each CDR3 is given with its conserved first and last residue. D genes are given only for firm matches. Size tells how often a clone was seen (once, few, many) or the class of an expanded clone, and some rows leave it out.

CASSSYRGPPYEQYF TGTGCCAGCAGTTCCTACAGGGGGCCCCCCTACGAGCAGTACTTC TRBD1 TRBJ2-7 TRBV27 once
CAWSQGTRGTEAFF TGTGCCTGGAGTCAAGGGACACGGGGCACTGAAGCTTTCTTT - TRBJ1-1 TRBV30 -
CASQTGQIYEQYF TGTGCCAGCCAAACGGGACAAATATACGAGCAGTACTTC - TRBJ2-7 TRBV19 -
CASSGGETQYF TGTGCCAGCTCGGGGGGGGAGACCCAGTACTTC TRBD2 TRBJ2-5 TRBV2 -
CASREGAPNEKLFF TGTGCCAGTAGGGAGGGAGCACCTAATGAAAAACTGTTTTTT - TRBJ1-4 TRBV19 once
CASSKGEAEAFF TGTGCCAGTAGTAAAGGGGAGGCTGAAGCTTTCTTT - TRBJ1-1 TRBV19 -
CSVGSGDNSPLHF TGCAGCGTTGGATCCGGGGATAATTCACCCCTCCACTTT - TRBJ1-6 TRBV29-1 -
CASTLAPLYGYTF TGTGCCAGCACCTTAGCCCCCTTATATGGCTACACCTTC - TRBJ1-2 TRBV28 once
CASSLMASLNEAFF TGTGCCAGCAGCTTAATGGCTAGCCTTAATGAAGCTTTCTTT - TRBJ1-1 TRBV7-2 once
CASSSGTVDQPQHF TGTGCCAGCAGTTCCGGGACAGTTGATCAGCCCCAGCATTTT TRBD1 TRBJ1-5 TRBV28 once
CASSVAGGLAGGEQYF TGTGCCAGCAGCGTAGCTGGGGGACTAGCGGGAGGCGAGCAGTACTTC TRBD2 TRBJ2-7 TRBV9 -
CSVLGGDRAGTEAFF TGCAGCGTGCTCGGAGGGGACAGGGCGGGTACTGAAGCTTTCTTT TRBD1 TRBJ1-1 TRBV29-1 -
CASSYTNYGYTF TGTGCCAGCAGTTATACTAACTATGGCTACACCTTC - TRBJ1-2 TRBV6-5 few
CASSLLAGGLYEQYF TGTGCCAGCAGTTTACTAGCGGGGGGCCTCTACGAGCAGTACTTC TRBD2 TRBJ2-7 TRBV27 -
CASSRAGGDNEQFF TGTGCCAGTAGTAGGGCCGGGGGGGACAATGAGCAGTTCTTC TRBD2 TRBJ2-1 TRBV19 -
CASSLAVLGANSYNEQFF TGTGCTAGCAGCTTAGCTGTGTTAGGGGCAAATTCCTACAATGAGCAGTTCTTC - TRBJ2-1 TRBV7-7 -
CASSDGGLAPVPATDTQYF TGTGCCAGCAGTGACGGGGGACTAGCTCCCGTTCCTGCGACAGATACGCAGTATTTT TRBD2 TRBJ2-3 TRBV6-4 once
CASSLSPGTGYSTGELFF TGCGCCAGCAGCTTGTCTCCCGGGACAGGGTATAGCACCGGGGAGCTGTTTTTT TRBD1 TRBJ2-2 TRBV5-1 -
CASSPLGVLRPEAFF TGTGCCAGCTCCCCCCTCGGCGTACTACGCCCTGAAGCTTTCTTT - TRBJ1-1 TRBV18 -
CASSLMEGGYTF TGTGCCAGCAGTTTAATGGAGGGCGGCTACACCTTC - TRBJ1-2 TRBV28 -
CASSPGLAGSYEQYF TGTGCCAGCAGTCCCGGACTAGCGGGATCCTACGAGCAGTACTTC TRBD2 TRBJ2-7 TRBV6-4 -
CASSLMPDRGWSQPQHF TGTGCCAGCAGCTTGATGCCGGACAGGGGTTGGAGTCAGCCCCAGCATTTT TRBD1 TRBJ1-5 TRBV5-5 -
CASSFSGGYEQYF TGCGCCAGCAGCTTTAGCGGAGGGTACGAGCAGTACTTC - TRBJ2-7 TRBV5-1 -
CASSEGAGDEKLFF TGTGCCAGCAGTGAAGGCGCGGGGGATGAAAAACTGTTTTTT - TRBJ1-4 TRBV6-5 -
CASSWGLARTTELFF TGCGCCAGCAGCTGGGGACTAGCCCGAACAACGGAGCTGTTTTTT TRBD2 TRBJ2-2 TRBV5-1 once
CASSSKGGAITYGYTF TGTGCCAGCAGCTCCAAGGGGGGGGCCATAACGTATGGCTACACCTTC - TRBJ1-2 TRBV5-6 -
CASSIWGQSEAFF TGTGCCAGTAGTATCTGGGGACAGTCTGAAGCTTTCTTT TRBD1 TRBJ1-1 TRBV19 -
CSVLGFGSSPDTQYF TGCAGCGTCTTGGGCTTTGGAAGTAGTCCAGATACGCAGTATTTT - TRBJ2-3 TRBV29-1 -
CAAQGAHSTGELFF TGTGCCGCACAGGGGGCGCATAGCACCGGGGAGCTGTTTTTT TRBD1 TRBJ2-2 TRBV6-5 -
CASSLEIFYGYTF TGTGCCAGTAGTTTGGAGATTTTCTATGGCTACACCTTC - TRBJ1-2 TRBV19 -
CASGLVAQGDTQYF TGTGCCAGCGGGTTGGTGGCCCAGGGGGATACGCAGTATTTT - TRBJ2-3 TRBV6-5 -
CASSLVLPNYGYTF TGTGCCAGCAGCTTAGTACTACCTAACTATGGCTACACCTTC - TRBJ1-2 TRBV7-9 once
CASSLWGGPQYF TGTGCCAGCAGTTTATGGGGGGGACCGCAGTACTTC - TRBJ2-7 TRBV28 -
CASSPFDLGGPNYGYTF TGTGCCAGCTCACCGTTCGATCTGGGAGGACCTAACTATGGCTACACCTTC - TRBJ1-2 TRBV18 -
CASEGQLSYEQYF TGTGCCAGCGAGGGACAGCTCTCCTACGAGCAGTACTTC TRBD1 TRBJ2-7 TRBV6-1 -
CASTLGTSGNNEQFF TGTGCCAGCACCCTCGGGACTAGCGGAAACAATGAGCAGTTCTTC TRBD2 TRBJ2-1 TRBV6-5 once
CASSQTRTRGPGANVLTF TGCGCCAGCAGCCAAACCCGGACACGAGGCCCTGGGGCCAACGTCCTGACTTTC - TRBJ2-6 TRBV4-1 -
CASSPYRGPKDEQYF TGTGCCAGCAGTCCCTACAGGGGGCCCAAGGACGAGCAGTACTTC TRBD1 TRBJ2-7 TRBV27 -
CATGQGLYGYTF TGTGCCACGGGACAGGGGTTGTATGGCTACACCTTC TRBD1 TRBJ1-2 TRBV28 -
CASSLEQVRGYTF TGTGCCAGCAGCTTAGAACAAGTACGTGGCTACACCTTC - TRBJ1-2 TRBV7-2 -
CASSPPGGLNEQYF TGCGCCAGCAGCCCCCCAGGGGGCCTAAACGAGCAGTACTTC TRBD1 TRBJ2-7 TRBV5-1 -
CASSGQGLAGGGDETQYF TGTGCCAGCAGTGGCCAAGGACTAGCGGGGGGGGGTGATGAGACCCAGTACTTC TRBD2 TRBJ2-5 TRBV28 -
CASSSSFVGAVATNEKLFF TGTGCCAGCAGTTCCTCCTTCGTGGGAGCAGTTGCAACTAATGAAAAACTGTTTTTT - TRBJ1-4 TRBV27 -
CASSLVGTGLYGYTF TGTGCCAGCAGCCTTGTCGGGACAGGGCTCTATGGCTACACCTTC TRBD1 TRBJ1-2 TRBV28 -
CATFPAPGVRGGYTF TGTGCCACCTTCCCGGCCCCAGGGGTACGAGGCGGCTACACCTTC - TRBJ1-2 TRBV7-9 -
CASSAQGEEGEKLFF TGTGCCAGCTCCGCCCAGGGGGAGGAAGGTGAAAAACTGTTTTTT TRBD1 TRBJ1-4 TRBV18 -
CASSIRGLSTEAFF TGTGCCAGTAGTATTCGGGGATTGAGCACTGAAGCTTTCTTT - TRBJ1-1 TRBV19 -
CASSPGTGGNHEQYF TGTGCCAGCAGCCCGGGGACAGGGGGTAACCACGAGCAGTACTTC TRBD1 TRBJ2-7 TRBV5-4 -
CSARQYNEQFF TGCAGTGCTAGACAGTACAATGAGCAGTTCTTC - TRBJ2-1 TRBV20-1 -